The entry below gives a single TCR beta chain sequence along with its context. Antigen specificity is unknown. The Oncomine TCR Beta short-read assay was applied to DNA of cultured CD4+ T cells. TCRdb redid the calling of the PCR reads with MiXCR, one entry per CDR3 protein. Here the sample spans roughly 15,000 distinct CDR3 sequences, approximately 55% being singletons. The sample comes from a study of vaccination and CD4 T cells after COVID-19. Study-level information: SARS-CoV-2, HCoV-NL63, HCoV-OC43 and HCoV-229E supplied the overlapping spike peptides used to stimulate cells.

Treatment denoted: roughly 10-day PBMC culture with coronavirus spike peptide pools or control peptides (ViraFEST assay). The V end was cut by 4 bases, the J end by 6 bases, with 9 bases between. The CDR3 has 12 residues. CDR1 SGHKS and CDR2 YYEKEE come from the germline V gene (reference sequence). The sequenced sample was CD4+ T cells from blood, cultured in vitro. The clonotype comes from a human donor who had recovered from COVID-19. The V call is TRBV5-5, the J call TRBJ2-3; D gene unclear. CDR3 protein: CASSPTVDTQYF. The CDR3 coding sequence is TGTGCCAGCAGCCCGACCGTGGATACGCAGTATTTT. The whole variable domain, remainder taken from reference TRBV5-5 and TRBJ2-3, is DAGVTQSPTHLIKTRGQQVTLRCSPISGHKSVSWYQQVLGQGPQFIFQYYEKEERGRGNFPDRFSARQFPNYSSELNVNALLLGDSALYLCASSPTVDTQYFGPGTRLTVL.